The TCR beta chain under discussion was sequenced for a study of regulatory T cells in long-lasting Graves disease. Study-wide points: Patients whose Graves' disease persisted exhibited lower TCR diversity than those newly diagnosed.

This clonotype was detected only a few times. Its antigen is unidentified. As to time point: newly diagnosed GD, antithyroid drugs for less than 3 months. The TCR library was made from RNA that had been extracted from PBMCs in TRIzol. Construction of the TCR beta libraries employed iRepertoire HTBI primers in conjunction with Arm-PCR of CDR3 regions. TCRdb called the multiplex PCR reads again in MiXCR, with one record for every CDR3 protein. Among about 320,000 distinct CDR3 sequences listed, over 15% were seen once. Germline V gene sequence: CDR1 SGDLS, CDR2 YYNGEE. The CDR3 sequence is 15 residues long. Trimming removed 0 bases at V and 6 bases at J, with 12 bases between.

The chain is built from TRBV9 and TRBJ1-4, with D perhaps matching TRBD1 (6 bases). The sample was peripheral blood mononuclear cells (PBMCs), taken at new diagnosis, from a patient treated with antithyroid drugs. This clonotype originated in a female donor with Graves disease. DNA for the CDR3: TGTGCCAGCAGCGTAGTAGGGGGGCAGGATGAAAAACTGTTTTTT. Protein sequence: CASSVVGGQDEKLFF. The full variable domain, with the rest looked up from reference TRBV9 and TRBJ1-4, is DSGVTQTPKHLITATGQRVTLRCSPRSGDLSVYWYQQSLDQGLQFLIQYYNGEERAKGNILERFSAQQFPDLHSELNLSSLELGDSALYFCASSVVGGQDEKLFFGSGTQLSVL.